The 16 T cell receptor beta chains presented below share a single source sample, sequenced in a study of blood T cell repertoires in COVID-19. Sequenced by immunoSEQ multiplex PCR; TCRdb stores in-frame clones only, minus some. The table lists around 330,000 clones, approximately 88% of them singletons. Sequenced input: peripheral blood. The receptor source for this set is a woman in her thirties with COVID-19, enrolled during active disease.

In its sample, this clone was seen once. This chain joins TRBV9 and TRBJ2-7, with a tentative D call TRBD2 (5 bases). Trimming took 0 bases from V and 7 from J, leaving 11 bases between them. The CDR3 spans 13 residues. CDR1 and CDR2 (germline): SGDLS, YYNGEE. CDR3 protein: CASSVATRGEQYF. CDR3 in DNA: TGTGCCAGCAGCGTAGCTACCAGAGGGGAGCAGTACTTC. The full variable domain, in which reference TRBV9 and TRBJ2-7 provide the parts outside the CDR3, is DSGVTQTPKHLITATGQRVTLRCSPRSGDLSVYWYQQSLDQGLQFLIQYYNGEERAKGNILERFSAQQFPDLHSELNLSSLELGDSALYFCASSVATRGEQYFGPGTRLTVT.

V and J are TRBV5-4 and TRBJ1-6; D perhaps matches TRBD1 (5 bases). Germline-derived CDR1 and CDR2 are SGHNT and YYREEE (reference sequence). The CDR3 consists of 16 residues. Trimming removed 1 base at V and 7 bases at J, with 15 bases between. The CDR3 loop reads CASSLSGGRANSPLHF. In nucleotides, the CDR3 is TGTGCCAGCAGCTTGTCAGGCGGCAGGGCGAATTCACCCCTCCACTTT.

The CDR3, as DNA: TGTGCCAGCAGCCGAGAGAACACCCGAGGAAACACCATATATTTT. Its translation is CASSRENTRGNTIYF. This chain joins TRBV3-1 (or the pseudogene TRBV3-2) and TRBJ1-3; unclear D gene. CDR3 length equals 15 residues. The V end lost 4 bases, the J end lost 4 bases, and 14 bases lay between the germline ends. Germline V gene data show CDR1 as LGHDT and CDR2 as YNNKEL (reference sequence).

The genes are TRBV6-5 and TRBJ1-6, with 7 nucleotides matching TRBD1. This CDR3 has 15 amino acids. CDR1 is MNHEY and CDR2 is SVGAGI in the germline V gene. V was clipped by 4 bases and J by 6 bases; unmatched bases: 6. CDR3 sequence: CASSLAGTANSPLHF. The CDR3 DNA is TGTGCCAGCAGTTTGGCCGGGACAGCTAATTCACCCCTCCACTTT.

The gene calls are TRBV5-1 and TRBJ2-5; maybe TRBD2 (5 bases). Germline V gives CDR1 SGHRS, CDR2 YFSETQ. V lost 0 bases and J lost 4, with 10 bases in between. CDR3 length: 14 residues. The CDR3 DNA reads as TGCGCCAGCAGCTTGGCGGGGTCCCGAGAGACCCAGTACTTC. This encodes CASSLAGSRETQYF.

In its sample, this clone was seen once. The chain couples TRBV10-3 to TRBJ2-3, with a possible D match to TRBD2 (5 bases). The CDR3 length is 14 residues. Germline assignment: CDR1 ENHRY and CDR2 SYGVKD. The V end was cut by 6 bases, the J end by 0 bases, with 10 bases between. The CDR3: CAIRRGSSTDTQYF. The CDR3 DNA follows: TGTGCCATCAGACGGGGTTCTAGCACAGATACGCAGTATTTT.

The chain's CDR3 is CASSYDRGRQGELFF. The CDR3 bases are TGTGCCAGCAGTTACGACAGGGGGCGGCAAGGGGAGCTGTTTTTT. The V call is TRBV6-5, the J call TRBJ2-2; 10 bases align to TRBD1. With 2 bases clipped from V and 8 bases from J, the junction kept 5 bases outside the gene matches. CDR1 and CDR2 from the germline V gene are MNHEY and SVGAGI. There are 15 residues in the CDR3.

The chain recombines TRBV6-1 with TRBJ2-7; TRBD2 aligns across 11 bases. This CDR3 comprises 15 residues. V trimming: 1 base; J trimming: 3 bases; junction bases outside the gene matches: 2. Germline assignment: CDR1 MNHNS and CDR2 SASEGT. DNA of the CDR3: TGTGCCAGCAGTGAAGGACTAGCGGGGTTCTACGAGCAGTACGTC. Protein: CASSEGLAGFYEQYV.

CDR3 coding DNA: TGTGCCAGCAGTGTCAACAGGGGGCCTAATTCACCCCTCCACTTT. Encoded protein: CASSVNRGPNSPLHF. This sequence joins TRBV6-6 and TRBJ1-6; 9 bases map to TRBD1. This CDR3 contains 15 residues. Germline values: CDR1 MNHNY, CDR2 SVGAGI (reference sequence). J lost 6 bases, V lost 5 bases, and 5 bases had no gene match.

For the CDR3, the DNA is TGTGCCAGCAGCTTAGCGCTGTCGGGGGGGCGAGGAGAGACCCAGTACTTC. This gives the protein CASSLALSGGRGETQYF. The chain combines TRBV7-2 with TRBJ2-5; TRBD2 matches 8 bases. Losses at the gene ends were 0 bases for V and 4 bases for J; bases not matched to a gene: 10. Germline V gene sequence: CDR1 SGHTA, CDR2 FQGNSA. The CDR3 runs 17 residues.

This clone was detected once. V gene TRBV19 combines with J gene TRBJ2-7; a weak D match, TRBD2 (5 bases). The CDR3 is made up of 15 amino acids. Between the trimmed V and J ends, which lost 1 base and 0 bases, there was a span of 10 bases. From germline, CDR1 is LNHDA and CDR2 SQIVND (reference sequence). CDR3 sequence (DNA): TGTGCCAGTAGTATAGGGACGGGAAGCTCCTACGAGCAGTACTTC. This codes for CASSIGTGSSYEQYF.

The chain couples TRBV5-4 to TRBJ2-1; D may be TRBD1 (7 bases). V lost 4 bases to trimming and J lost 9 bases, with 14 bases between them. In germline, CDR1 is SGHNT, CDR2 YYREEE (reference sequence). The CDR3 is 13 residues long. CDR3 nucleotide sequence: TGTGCCAGCAGCCCTGGACAGGAGGGTGAGCAGTTCTTC. This encodes CASSPGQEGEQFF.

This sequence joins TRBV18 and TRBJ2-2; the D gene is possibly TRBD2 (7 bases). The CDR3 is 16 residues long. Germline V gene data show CDR1 as KGHSH and CDR2 as LQKENI. The V end was cut by 2 bases, the J end by 1 base, with 11 bases between. The CDR3, as DNA: TGTGCCAGCTCACCAGGCGGGGGCCTGAACACCGGGGAGCTGTTTTTT. Residues: CASSPGGGLNTGELFF.

In its sample, this clone was seen a few times. V and J are TRBV25-1 and TRBJ1-4; 8 positions agree with TRBD1. There are 15 residues in the CDR3. CDR1 and CDR2 (germline): MGHDK, SYGVNS. Trimming cost V 5 bases and J 7 bases; bases outside gene matches: 9. CDR3 DNA: TGTGCCAGCAGTCCTAGGACAGGGATCATTGAAAAACTGTTTTTT. This translates into CASSPRTGIIEKLFF.

In its sample, this clone was seen once. The rearrangement joins TRBV2 to TRBJ1-2, with D hard to call. This CDR3 has 14 amino acids. The germline gives CDR1 SNHLY, CDR2 FYNNEI. V lost 2 bases to trimming and J lost 1 base, with 8 bases between them. This chain's CDR3 is CASSEIKNNYGYTF. The CDR3 nucleotides are TGTGCCAGCAGTGAAATAAAAAATAACTATGGCTACACCTTC.

The count of this clone is one. The CDR3 DNA is TGTGCCATCAGTGAAGGGCGGGAAGACAATGAGCAGTTCTTC. Translating gives CAISEGREDNEQFF. The rearrangement links TRBV10-3 to TRBJ2-1, with D possibly TRBD2 on 6 matching bases. CDR1 ENHRY and CDR2 SYGVKD come from the germline V gene. V lost 3 bases and J lost 5, with 11 bases in between. The CDR3 extends over 14 amino acids.